Given below is one TCR beta chain in context. Its antigen is not known. This sample is drawn from a study of response to subunit inactivated influenza vaccine. Broader study findings: Authors suggested few new T cells are recruited by each seasonal influenza vaccination.

MiXCR, run by TCRdb on the RT-PCR reads, gives a single entry per CDR3 protein. The table records more than 250,000 distinct CDR3 sequences, less than 25% of them present only once. V dropped 2 bases and J dropped 5; count of bases not matched to a gene: 9. CDR1 is SGHTA and CDR2 is FQGNSA in the germline V gene. The CDR3 has 15 amino acids. Specimen: PBMCs from blood, collected approximately 20 months after vaccination. The J gene is TRBJ2-7, the V gene TRBV7-2; 7 bases map to TRBD2. The TCR originated in a man aged 50-75 years who received an inactivated influenza vaccine. CDR3: CASSLLDGGFDEQYF. For the CDR3, the DNA is TGTGCCAGCAGCTTACTGGACGGGGGGTTTGACGAGCAGTACTTC. Full variable domain (outside the CDR3, taken from reference TRBV7-2 and TRBJ2-7): GAGVSQSPSNKVTEKGKDVELRCDPISGHTALYWYRQSLGQGLEFLIYFQGNSAPDKSGLPSDRFSAERTGGSVSTLTIQRTQQEDSAVYLCASSLLDGGFDEQYFGPGTRLTVT.